This TCR beta chain emerged from a study of cytomegalovirus exposure and HLA in healthy donors. Per the germline V gene, CDR1 is SNHLY and CDR2 is FYNNEI. V shed 5 bases and J shed 1 base, with 14 bases lying between them. The length of the CDR3 is 16 residues. The PCR made use of 60 Vbeta and 13 Jbeta primers. TCRdb's copy holds only in-frame clones and misses some; the assay was immunoSEQ multiplex PCR. The sample has about 98,000 clones, 74% seen once. The receptor comes from a male donor in good health and CMV-seronegative. The genes are TRBV2 and TRBJ2-2; tentative D call: TRBD2 (6 bases). Sequencing was done on a sample of PBMCs. The DNA of the CDR3 is TGTGCCAGCAGTCTCCCTCTTAGCGGGAACACCGGGGAGCTGTTTTTT. It specifies CASSLPLSGNTGELFF. Looking up the rest from reference TRBV2 and TRBJ2-2 gives the full variable domain: EPEVTQTPSHQVTQMGQEVILRCVPISNHLYFYWYRQILGQKVEFLVSFYNNEISEKSEIFDDQFSVERPDGSNFTLKIRSTKLEDSAMYFCASSLPLSGNTGELFFGEGSRLTVL.